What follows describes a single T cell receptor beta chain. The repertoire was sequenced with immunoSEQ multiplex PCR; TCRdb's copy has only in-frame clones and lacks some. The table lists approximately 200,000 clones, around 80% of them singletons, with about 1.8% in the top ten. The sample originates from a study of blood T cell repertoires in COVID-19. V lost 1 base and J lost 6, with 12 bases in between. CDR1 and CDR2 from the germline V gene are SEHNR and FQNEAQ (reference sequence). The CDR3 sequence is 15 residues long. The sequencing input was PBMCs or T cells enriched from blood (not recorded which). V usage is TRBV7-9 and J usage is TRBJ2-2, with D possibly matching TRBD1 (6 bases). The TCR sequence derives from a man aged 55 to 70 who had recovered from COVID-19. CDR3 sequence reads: CASSLEQGWAGELFF. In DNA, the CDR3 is TGTGCCAGCAGCTTAGAACAGGGATGGGCCGGGGAGCTGTTTTTT.